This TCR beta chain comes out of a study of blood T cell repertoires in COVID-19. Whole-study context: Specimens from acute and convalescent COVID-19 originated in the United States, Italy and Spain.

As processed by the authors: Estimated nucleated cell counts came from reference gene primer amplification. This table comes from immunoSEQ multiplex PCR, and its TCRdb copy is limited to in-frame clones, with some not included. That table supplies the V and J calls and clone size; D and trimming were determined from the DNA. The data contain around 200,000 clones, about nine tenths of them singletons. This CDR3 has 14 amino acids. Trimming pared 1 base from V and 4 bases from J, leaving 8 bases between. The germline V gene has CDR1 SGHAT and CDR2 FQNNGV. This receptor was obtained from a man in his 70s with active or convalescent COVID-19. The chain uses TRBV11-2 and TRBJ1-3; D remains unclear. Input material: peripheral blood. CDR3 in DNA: TGTGCCAGCAGCTTAGCGGTGCACGGAAACACCATATATTTT. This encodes CASSLAVHGNTIYF.